Included here is one T cell receptor beta chain sequence, with context. The CDR3 loop spans 19 amino acids. Germline V gene data show CDR1 as PRHDT and CDR2 as FYEKMQ (reference sequence). The germline V and J ends were trimmed by 0 bases and 4 bases, with 23 bases remaining between them. This sample is part of a study of control samples from healthy donors and cancer patients. Assay: immunoSEQ multiplex PCR; the TCRdb copy retains only in-frame clones and omits some. The sample includes 130,000 or so clones, 85% to 95% of them seen just once. The rearrangement uses TRBV13 and TRBJ2-3, with D perhaps TRBD2 (7 bases). This sequence originates from a man aged 60-69 years with colorectal cancer. Sequencing used PBMCs. Written as DNA, the CDR3 is TGTGCCAGCAGCTTAGGCCTGGGGGGGGCAAGGTATCTTTCAGATACGCAGTATTTT. Its translation: CASSLGLGGARYLSDTQYF.